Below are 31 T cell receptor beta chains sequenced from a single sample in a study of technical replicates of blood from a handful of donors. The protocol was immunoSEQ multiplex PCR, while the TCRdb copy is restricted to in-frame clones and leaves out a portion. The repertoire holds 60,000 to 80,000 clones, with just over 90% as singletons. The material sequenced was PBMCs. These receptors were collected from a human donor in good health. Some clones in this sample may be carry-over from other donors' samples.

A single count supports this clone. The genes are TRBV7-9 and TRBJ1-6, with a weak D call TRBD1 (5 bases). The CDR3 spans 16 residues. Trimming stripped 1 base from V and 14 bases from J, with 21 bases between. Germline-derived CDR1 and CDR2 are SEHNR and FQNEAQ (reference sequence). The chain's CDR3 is CASSLDLTAHRTALHF. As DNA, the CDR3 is TGTGCCAGCAGCTTAGACCTGACAGCCCACCGTACGGCCCTCCACTTT.

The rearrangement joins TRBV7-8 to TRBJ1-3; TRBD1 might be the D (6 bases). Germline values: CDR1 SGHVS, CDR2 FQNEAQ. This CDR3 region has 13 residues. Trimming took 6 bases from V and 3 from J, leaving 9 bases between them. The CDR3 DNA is TGTGCCAGCAGGTCCAGGGGTGGAAACACCATATATTTT. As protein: CASRSRGGNTIYF. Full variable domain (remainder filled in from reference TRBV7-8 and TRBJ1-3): GAGVSQSPRYKVAKRGQDVALRCDPISGHVSLFWYQQALGQGPEFLTYFQNEAQLDKSGLPSDRFFAERPEGSVSTLKIQRTQQEDSAVYLCASRSRGGNTIYFGEGSWLTVV.

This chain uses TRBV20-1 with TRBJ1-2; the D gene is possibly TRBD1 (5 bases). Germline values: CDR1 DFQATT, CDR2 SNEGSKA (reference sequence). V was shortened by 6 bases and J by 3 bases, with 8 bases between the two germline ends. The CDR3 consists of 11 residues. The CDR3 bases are TGCAGTGCCGACAGACACTATGGCTACACCTTC. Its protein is CSADRHYGYTF.

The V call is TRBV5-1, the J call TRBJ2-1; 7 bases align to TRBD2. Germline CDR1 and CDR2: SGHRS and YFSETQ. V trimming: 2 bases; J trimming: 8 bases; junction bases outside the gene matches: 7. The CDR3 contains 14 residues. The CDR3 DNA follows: TGCGCCAGCAGCTTAGGGAGGGCCGATGATGAGCAGTTCTTC. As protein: CASSLGRADDEQFF.

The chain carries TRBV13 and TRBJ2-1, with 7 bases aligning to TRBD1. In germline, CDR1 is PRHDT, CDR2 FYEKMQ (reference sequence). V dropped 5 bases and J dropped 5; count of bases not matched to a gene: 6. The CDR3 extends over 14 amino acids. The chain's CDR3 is CASSRGQYHNEQFF. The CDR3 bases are TGTGCCAGCAGCCGGGGACAGTACCACAATGAGCAGTTCTTC.

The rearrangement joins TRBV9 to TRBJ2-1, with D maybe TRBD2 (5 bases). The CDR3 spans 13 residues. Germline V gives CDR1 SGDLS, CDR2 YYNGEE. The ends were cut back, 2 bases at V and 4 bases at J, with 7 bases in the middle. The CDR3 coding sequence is TGTGCCAGCAGCGTTAGCGTTTACAATGAGCAGTTCTTC. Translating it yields CASSVSVYNEQFF.

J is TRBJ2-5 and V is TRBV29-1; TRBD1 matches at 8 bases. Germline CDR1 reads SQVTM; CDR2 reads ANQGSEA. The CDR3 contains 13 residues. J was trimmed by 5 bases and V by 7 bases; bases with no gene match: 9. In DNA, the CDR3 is TGCAGCGCCCGCAGGGGGCTTTGGGAGACCCAGTACTTC. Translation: CSARRGLWETQYF.

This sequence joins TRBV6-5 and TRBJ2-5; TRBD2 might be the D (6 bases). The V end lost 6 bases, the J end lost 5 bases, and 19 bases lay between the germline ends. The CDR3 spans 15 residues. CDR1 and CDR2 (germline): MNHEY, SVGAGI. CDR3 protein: CASSPARVGRETQYF. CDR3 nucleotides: TGTGCCAGCAGCCCCGCTAGGGTGGGGAGGGAGACCCAGTACTTC.

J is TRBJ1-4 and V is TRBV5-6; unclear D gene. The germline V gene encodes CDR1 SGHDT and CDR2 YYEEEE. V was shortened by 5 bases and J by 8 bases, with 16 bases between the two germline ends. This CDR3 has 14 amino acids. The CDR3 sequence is CASRMRGFDEKLFF. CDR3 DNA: TGTGCCAGCAGGATGCGAGGGTTTGACGAAAAACTGTTTTTT. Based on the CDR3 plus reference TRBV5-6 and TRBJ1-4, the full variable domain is DAGVTQSPTHLIKTRGQQVTLRCSPKSGHDTVSWYQQALGQGPQFIFQYYEEEERQRGNFPDRFSGHQFPNYSSELNVNALLLGDSALYLCASRMRGFDEKLFFGSGTQLSVL.

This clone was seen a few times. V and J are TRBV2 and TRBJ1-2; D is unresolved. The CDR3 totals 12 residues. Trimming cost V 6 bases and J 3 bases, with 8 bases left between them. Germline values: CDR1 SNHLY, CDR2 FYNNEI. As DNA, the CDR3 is TGTGCCAGCAGGGGAGACGACTATGGCTACACCTTC. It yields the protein CASRGDDYGYTF.

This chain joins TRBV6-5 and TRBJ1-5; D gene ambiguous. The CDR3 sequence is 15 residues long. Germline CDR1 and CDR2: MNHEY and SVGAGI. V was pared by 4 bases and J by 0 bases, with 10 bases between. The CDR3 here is CASSLGRDSNQPQHF. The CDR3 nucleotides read TGTGCCAGCAGTTTAGGGAGGGATAGCAATCAGCCCCAGCATTTT.

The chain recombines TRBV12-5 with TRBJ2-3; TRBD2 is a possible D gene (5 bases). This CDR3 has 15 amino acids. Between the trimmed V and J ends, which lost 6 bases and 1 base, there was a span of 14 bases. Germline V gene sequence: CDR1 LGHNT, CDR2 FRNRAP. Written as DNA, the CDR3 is TGTGCTAGTGGGGACCCCAGCGGCCGCACAGATACGCAGTATTTT. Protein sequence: CASGDPSGRTDTQYF.

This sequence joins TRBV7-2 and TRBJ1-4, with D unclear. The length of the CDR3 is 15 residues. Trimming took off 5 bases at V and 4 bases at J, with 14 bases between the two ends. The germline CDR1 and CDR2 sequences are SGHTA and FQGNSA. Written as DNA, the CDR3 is TGTGCCAGCAGCGCCCGACACGGACTTAATGAAAAACTGTTTTTT. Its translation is CASSARHGLNEKLFF.

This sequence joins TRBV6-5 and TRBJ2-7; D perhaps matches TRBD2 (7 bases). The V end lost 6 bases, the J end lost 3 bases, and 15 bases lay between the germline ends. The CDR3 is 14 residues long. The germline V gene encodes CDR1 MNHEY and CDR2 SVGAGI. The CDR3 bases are TGTGCCAGCAGGGGGGGCGGGAGTGGCTACGAGCAGTACTTC. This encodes CASRGGGSGYEQYF.

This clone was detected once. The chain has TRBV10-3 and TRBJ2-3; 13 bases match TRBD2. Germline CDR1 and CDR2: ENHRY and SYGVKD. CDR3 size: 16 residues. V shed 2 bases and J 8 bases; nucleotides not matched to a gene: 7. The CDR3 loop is CAISETSGRASGTQYF. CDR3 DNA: TGTGCCATCAGTGAGACTAGCGGGAGGGCCAGCGGTACGCAGTATTTT.

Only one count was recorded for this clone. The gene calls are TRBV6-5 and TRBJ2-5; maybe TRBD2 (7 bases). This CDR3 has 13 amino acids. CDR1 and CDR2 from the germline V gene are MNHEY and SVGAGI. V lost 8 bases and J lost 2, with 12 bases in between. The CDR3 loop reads CASGRGGQETQYF. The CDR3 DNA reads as TGTGCCAGCGGAAGGGGGGGGCAAGAGACCCAGTACTTC.

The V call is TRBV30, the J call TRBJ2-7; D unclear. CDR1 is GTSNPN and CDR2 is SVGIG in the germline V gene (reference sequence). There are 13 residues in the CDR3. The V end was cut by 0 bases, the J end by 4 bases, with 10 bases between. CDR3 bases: TGTGCCTGGAGTGTTGACATCAGATACGAGCAGTACTTC. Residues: CAWSVDIRYEQYF.

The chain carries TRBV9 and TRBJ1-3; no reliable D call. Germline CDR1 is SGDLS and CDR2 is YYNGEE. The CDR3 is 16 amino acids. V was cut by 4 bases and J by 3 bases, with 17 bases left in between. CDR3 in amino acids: CASSSSPGSGGNTIYF. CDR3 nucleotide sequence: TGTGCCAGCAGCTCCAGTCCGGGGAGCGGTGGAAACACCATATATTTT.

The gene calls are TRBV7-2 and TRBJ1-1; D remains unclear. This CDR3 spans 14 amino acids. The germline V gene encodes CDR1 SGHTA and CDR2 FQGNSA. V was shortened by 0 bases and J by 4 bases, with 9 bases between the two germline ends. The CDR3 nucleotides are TGTGCCAGCAGCTTAGCCTCGCGGGGCACTGAAGCTTTCTTT. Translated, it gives CASSLASRGTEAFF.

The CDR3 coding sequence is TGTGCCAGCAGCATATCCGGCAATGAGCAGTTCTTC. Translating gives CASSISGNEQFF. This sequence joins TRBV7-6 and TRBJ2-1, with D uncertain. CDR1 SGHVS and CDR2 FNYEAQ come from the germline V gene. V dropped 5 bases and J dropped 6 bases, with 8 bases sitting between them. The CDR3 runs 12 residues.

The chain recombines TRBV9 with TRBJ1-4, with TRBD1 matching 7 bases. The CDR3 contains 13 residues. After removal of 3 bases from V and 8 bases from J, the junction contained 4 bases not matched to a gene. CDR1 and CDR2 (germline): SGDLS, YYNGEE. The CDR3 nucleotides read TGTGCCAGCAGCGCGACGGGACAGGAAAAACTGTTTTTT. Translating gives CASSATGQEKLFF.

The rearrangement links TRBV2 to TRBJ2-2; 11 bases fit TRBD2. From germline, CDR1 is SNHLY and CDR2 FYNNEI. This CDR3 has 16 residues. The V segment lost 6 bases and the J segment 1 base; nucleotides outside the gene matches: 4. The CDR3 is CASRDLAGGNTGELFF. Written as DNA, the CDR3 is TGTGCCAGCAGGGACCTAGCGGGAGGGAACACCGGGGAGCTGTTTTTT.

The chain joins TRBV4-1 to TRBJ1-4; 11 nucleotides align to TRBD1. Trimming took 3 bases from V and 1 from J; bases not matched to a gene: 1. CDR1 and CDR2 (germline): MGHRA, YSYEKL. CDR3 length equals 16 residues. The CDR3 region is CASSQGTGGTNEKLFF. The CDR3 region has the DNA TGCGCCAGCAGCCAGGGGACAGGGGGAACTAATGAAAAACTGTTTTTT.

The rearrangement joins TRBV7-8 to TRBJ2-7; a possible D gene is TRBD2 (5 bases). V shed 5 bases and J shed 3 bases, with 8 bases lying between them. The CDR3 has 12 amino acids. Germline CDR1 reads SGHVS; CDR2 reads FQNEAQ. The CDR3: CASSRDYYEQYF. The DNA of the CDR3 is TGTGCCAGCAGCCGCGACTACTACGAGCAGTACTTC.

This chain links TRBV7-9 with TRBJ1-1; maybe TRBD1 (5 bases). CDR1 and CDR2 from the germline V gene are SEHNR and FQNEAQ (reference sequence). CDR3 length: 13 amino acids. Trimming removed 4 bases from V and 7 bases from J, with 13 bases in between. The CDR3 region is CASSWGRGYEAFF. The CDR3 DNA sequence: TGTGCCAGCAGCTGGGGGAGGGGATATGAAGCTTTCTTT.

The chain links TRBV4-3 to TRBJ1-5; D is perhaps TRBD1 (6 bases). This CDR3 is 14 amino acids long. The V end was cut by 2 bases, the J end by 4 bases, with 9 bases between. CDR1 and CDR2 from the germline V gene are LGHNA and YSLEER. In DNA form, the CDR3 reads TGCGCCAGCAGCCAACAGGGGATGAATCAGCCCCAGCATTTT. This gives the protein CASSQQGMNQPQHF.

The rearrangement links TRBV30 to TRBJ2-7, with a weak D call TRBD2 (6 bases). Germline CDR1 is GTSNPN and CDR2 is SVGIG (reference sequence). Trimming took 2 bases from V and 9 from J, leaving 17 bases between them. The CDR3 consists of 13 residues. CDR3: CAWSQDVGGRQYF. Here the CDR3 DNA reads TGTGCCTGGAGTCAGGACGTGGGGGGAAGGCAGTACTTC.

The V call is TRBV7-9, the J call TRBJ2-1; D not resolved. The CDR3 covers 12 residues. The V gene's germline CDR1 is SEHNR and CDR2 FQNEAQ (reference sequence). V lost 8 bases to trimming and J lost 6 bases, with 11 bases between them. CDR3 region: CASEITVNEQFF. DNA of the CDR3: TGTGCCAGCGAAATCACAGTCAATGAGCAGTTCTTC.

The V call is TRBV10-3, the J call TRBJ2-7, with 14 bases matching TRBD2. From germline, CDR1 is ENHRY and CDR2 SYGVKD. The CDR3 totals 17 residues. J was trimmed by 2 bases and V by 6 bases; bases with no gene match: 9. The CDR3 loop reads CAISKTSGGARAYEQYF. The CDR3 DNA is TGTGCCATCAGCAAGACTAGCGGGGGGGCCAGGGCCTACGAGCAGTACTTC.

The CDR3: CASRDTGGSGNTIYF. The DNA of the CDR3 is TGTGCCAGCAGAGACACAGGGGGCTCTGGAAACACCATATATTTT. V is TRBV27 and J is TRBJ1-3; 8 nucleotides agree with TRBD1. The germline V gene encodes CDR1 MNHEY and CDR2 SMNVEV (reference sequence). V lost 6 bases, J lost 0 bases, and 4 bases stayed unmatched. This CDR3 spans 15 amino acids.

This CDR3 is CASSKARRVRVVNTEAFF. For the CDR3, the DNA is TGTGCCAGCAGCAAAGCGAGACGAGTCCGGGTGGTGAACACTGAAGCTTTCTTT. This rearrangement joins TRBV21-1 to TRBJ1-1. TRBV21-1 is classified as a pseudogene. This CDR3 is 18 amino acids long.